This passage covers 31 T cell receptor beta chains from one sample sequenced in a study of blood T cells in healthy people across ages. The use of a sample-barcoded 5' primer and a J-beta primer mix characterized a second PCR of roughly 6 to 11 cycles. TCRdb re-called the 5' RACE reads with MiXCR, one entry per CDR3 protein. The sample lists under 1,000,000 distinct CDR3 sequences, under 40% occurring once. The sample was blood. These receptors were taken from a man younger than 35 in good health.

This clonotype came up many times. The V and J genes are TRBV12-3 or TRBV12-4 and TRBJ2-3, with D possibly called TRBD1 or TRBD2 (5 bases each). CDR3 length: 15 residues. V dropped 2 bases and J dropped 5 bases, with 14 bases sitting between them. The CDR3 coding sequence is TGTGCCAGCAGTTTATCTGGGACCCAAGGAGATACGCAGTATTTT. Translation: CASSLSGTQGDTQYF.

About this clonotype itself: One end of the junction fails to match germline, which may point to a read error. The chain employs TRBV20-1 and TRBJ1-6; D unclear. Looked up from germline, CDR1 is DFQATT and CDR2 is SNEGSKA (reference sequence). CDR3 length: 12 amino acids. The chain's CDR3 is CSASDSNSPPHF. Written as DNA, the CDR3 is TGCAGTGCTAGTGATAGCAATTCACCCCCCCACTTT.

The chain has TRBV5-6 and TRBJ1-5, with D tentatively TRBD1 (5 bases). Germline V lookup: CDR1 SGHDT, CDR2 YYEEEE. This CDR3 contains 16 residues. V lost 3 bases and J lost 3, with 16 bases in between. The CDR3 nucleotides are TGTGCCAGCAGCTACATGAACCGGGACCTCAATCAGCCCCAGCATTTT. As protein: CASSYMNRDLNQPQHF.

V usage is TRBV29-1 and J usage is TRBJ2-7; D may match TRBD1 or TRBD2 (6 bases each). Trimming pared 4 bases from V and 2 bases from J, leaving 9 bases between. The V gene's germline CDR1 is SQVTM and CDR2 ANQGSEA. The CDR3 is made up of 12 amino acids. The CDR3 spells CSVGGGPYEQYF. DNA of the CDR3: TGCAGCGTTGGAGGGGGGCCCTACGAGCAGTACTTC.

Comments on this clonotype: The junction departs from the called germline gene at one end, perhaps through a read error. This chain links TRBV7-2 with TRBJ2-5; D call uncertain. This CDR3 region has 12 residues. Germline-derived CDR1 and CDR2 are SGHTA and FQGNSA. The CDR3 spells CVSSFGVETQYF. The CDR3, as DNA: TGTGTCAGCAGCTTTGGGGTGGAGACCCAGTACTTC. Looking up the rest from reference TRBV7-2 and TRBJ2-5 gives the full variable domain: GAGVSQSPSNKVTEKGKDVELRCDPISGHTALYWYRQSLGQGLEFLIYFQGNSAPDKSGLPSDRFSAERTGGSVSTLTIQRTQQEDSAVYLCVSSFGVETQYFGPGTRLLVL.

This clonotype was seen more than once but under ten times. The chain is built from TRBV29-1 and TRBJ1-4, with D tentatively TRBD1 (6 bases). In germline, CDR1 is SQVTM, CDR2 ANQGSEA. This CDR3 has 13 residues. Deletions cut 4 bases from V and 8 bases from J, with 14 bases between. The CDR3 bases are TGCAGCGTTGTTGGTACAGGGTCAGAAAAACTGTTTTTT. It is translated as CSVVGTGSEKLFF.

Details on this clonotype: A clone one base away is much larger, so this may be a read error. The J gene is TRBJ2-1, the V gene TRBV6-1, with 8 positions matching TRBD1. CDR3 size: 14 residues. V dropped 4 bases and J dropped 10; count of bases not matched to a gene: 9. Germline CDR1 is MNHNS and CDR2 is SASEGT. In DNA, the CDR3 is TGTGCCAGCAGTGGCCGTGACAGGGGTTACGAGCAGTTCTTC. It is translated as CASSGRDRGYEQFF.

The J gene is TRBJ1-4, the V gene TRBV20-1, with 7 bases identical to TRBD1. V dropped 1 base and J dropped 7; count of bases not matched to a gene: 6. Germline assignment: CDR1 DFQATT and CDR2 SNEGSKA (reference sequence). There are 14 residues in the CDR3. The DNA for the CDR3 is TGCAGTGCTAGAGGAACAAGGGGGCTTGAAAAACTGTTTTTT. Protein sequence: CSARGTRGLEKLFF.

The chain is built from TRBV7-9 and TRBJ1-2; D is possibly TRBD1 (6 bases). CDR1 is SEHNR and CDR2 is FQNEAQ in the germline V gene (reference sequence). Deletions cut 5 bases from V and 0 bases from J, with 10 bases between. The CDR3 runs 14 residues. The CDR3 sequence is CASSRGPTNYGYTF. In DNA, the CDR3 is TGTGCCAGCAGCCGGGGGCCGACTAACTATGGCTACACCTTC.

The chain employs TRBV29-1 and TRBJ2-2; D is perhaps TRBD1 (6 bases). Germline CDR1 is SQVTM and CDR2 is ANQGSEA. The CDR3 sequence is 15 residues long. V was shortened by 0 bases and J by 3 bases, with 11 bases between the two germline ends. The CDR3 spells CSVEDGDTDTGELFF. The CDR3, as DNA: TGCAGCGTTGAAGATGGGGACACGGACACCGGGGAGCTGTTTTTT.

The V gene is TRBV12-3 or TRBV12-4, the J gene TRBJ2-2; D is possibly TRBD1 (5 bases). The CDR3 is 14 amino acids. Trimming stripped 2 bases from V and 5 bases from J, with 9 bases between. CDR3 in amino acids: CASSLRGWTGELFF. The CDR3 bases are TGTGCCAGCAGTTTAAGGGGTTGGACCGGGGAGCTGTTTTTT.

This clonotype was counted ten times or more. This chain's CDR3 is CASSRTGKIEAFF. In nucleotides, the CDR3 is TGTGCCAGCAGTAGAACAGGGAAGATTGAAGCTTTCTTT. J is TRBJ1-1 and V is TRBV12-3 or TRBV12-4; weak D call: TRBD1 (6 bases). This CDR3 comprises 13 residues. V was cut by 5 bases and J by 7 bases, with 14 bases left in between.

The chain joins TRBV5-6 to TRBJ1-1, with D perhaps matching TRBD1 (6 bases). Trimming removed 2 bases at V and 4 bases at J, with 12 bases between. The CDR3 is 14 amino acids. Germline-derived CDR1 and CDR2 are SGHDT and YYEEEE. CDR3 amino acids: CASSLGGRCTEAFF. The CDR3 DNA reads TGTGCCAGCAGCTTAGGGGGTAGGTGCACTGAAGCTTTCTTT.

Regarding this clonotype: Compared with germline, one end of the junction differs, possibly owing to a read error. The rearrangement joins TRBV10-3 to TRBJ2-5; 16 nucleotides line up with TRBD2. CDR3 length: 15 residues. Germline lookup yields CDR1 ENHRY and CDR2 SYGVKD. This chain's CDR3 is CAISGTSGGAGEQYF. The DNA of the CDR3 is TGCGCCATCAGTGGGACTAGCGGGGGGGCCGGTGAGCAGTACTTC.

Of note for this clonotype: At one end, the junction sequence differs from germline, possibly due to a read error. The chain recombines TRBV6-5 with TRBJ1-6; no definite D call. The CDR3 length is 18 residues. The V gene's germline CDR1 is MNHEY and CDR2 SVGAGI. CDR3 nucleotides: TGTACCAGCAGTTACTCGATCCCGACGGGCTCCTATAATTCACCCCTCCACTTT. Amino acids: CTSSYSIPTGSYNSPLHF.

The chain links TRBV4-3 to TRBJ2-7; D ambiguous. The germline gives CDR1 LGHNA, CDR2 YSLEER. Trimming cost V 0 bases and J 5 bases, with 11 bases left between them. The CDR3 length is 14 residues. The CDR3 sequence: CASSQDLPRDEQYF. DNA for the CDR3: TGCGCCAGCAGCCAAGATCTTCCTCGGGACGAGCAGTACTTC.

This chain joins TRBV3-1 and TRBJ2-1, with D possibly called TRBD1 or TRBD2 (5 bases each). The CDR3 sequence is 15 residues long. Trimming stripped 0 bases from V and 7 bases from J, with 13 bases between. CDR1 is LGHDT, CDR2 YNNKEL, per germline (reference sequence). The CDR3 coding sequence is TGTGCCAGCAGCCAAGAATTGGGGGTCCAGAATGAGCAGTTCTTC. Protein product: CASSQELGVQNEQFF.

This chain links TRBV4-1 with TRBJ2-3; 9 nucleotides align to TRBD1. Trimming removed 3 bases from V and 3 bases from J; junction bases left unmatched: 7. The germline V gene has CDR1 MGHRA and CDR2 YSYEKL. The CDR3 contains 16 residues. This CDR3 reads CASSQKPGQGTDTQYF. Written as DNA, the CDR3 is TGCGCCAGCAGCCAGAAACCGGGACAGGGAACAGATACGCAGTATTTT.

This clonotype showed up many times. The chain uses TRBV12-3 or TRBV12-4 and TRBJ1-2; D is unclear. The CDR3 has 13 residues. Deletions cut 7 bases from V and 2 bases from J, with 11 bases between. The chain's CDR3 is CASTHSTNYGYTF. The CDR3 DNA sequence: TGTGCCAGCACGCACTCAACAAACTATGGCTACACCTTC.

This chain links TRBV30 with TRBJ1-1; D not resolved. V was cut by 2 bases and J by 8 bases, with 18 bases left in between. Germline V CDR1 and CDR2: GTSNPN, SVGIG (reference sequence). The CDR3 totals 14 residues. In DNA form, the CDR3 reads TGTGCCTGGAGTATGCAGGACTCCCCGCGGGAAGCTTTCTTT. It specifies CAWSMQDSPREAFF.

The genes are TRBV4-2 and TRBJ1-2; the match to TRBD1 covers 7 bases. Germline CDR1 and CDR2: LGHNA and YNFKEQ. V lost 2 bases, J lost 10 bases, and 13 bases stayed unmatched. The CDR3 spans 15 residues. CDR3 amino acids: CASSQLDRPQSDYTF. In nucleotides, the CDR3 is TGTGCCAGCAGCCAACTGGACAGGCCACAGTCTGACTACACCTTC.

As for this clonotype: A much larger clone lies one base from this, so it may be a read error. The chain is built from TRBV7-2 and TRBJ1-2; D is uncertain. Germline V gives CDR1 SGHTA, CDR2 FQGNSA. CDR3 size: 14 residues. The CDR3 loop is CASSLALTGDGHTF. In nucleotides, the CDR3 is TGTGCCAGCAGCTTAGCGTTGACGGGTGATGGCCACACCTTC.

DNA of the CDR3: TGTGCCAGCAGCTCCTCACTAGGGGTCACAGATACGCAGTATTTT. Protein: CASSSSLGVTDTQYF. This rearrangement joins TRBV7-2 to TRBJ2-3; D is perhaps TRBD1 or TRBD2 (5 bases each). Germline CDR1 reads SGHTA; CDR2 reads FQGNSA. The CDR3 spans 15 residues. Trimming pared 4 bases from V and 2 bases from J, leaving 13 bases between.

The V and J genes are TRBV20-1 and TRBJ1-1; TRBD1 might be the D (6 bases). This CDR3 contains 13 residues. Per germline, CDR1 DFQATT and CDR2 SNEGSKA (reference sequence). Deletions cut 6 bases from V and 5 bases from J, with 16 bases between. The CDR3 DNA sequence: TGCAGTGCCCGAGGGGGGGCGAGTACTGAAGCTTTCTTT. Protein: CSARGGASTEAFF.

This clonotype occurred a few times. The rearrangement links TRBV5-1 to TRBJ1-1; D is perhaps TRBD1 (5 bases). V shed 0 bases and J shed 1 base, with 13 bases lying between them. The CDR3 runs 16 residues. Germline CDR1 reads SGHRS; CDR2 reads YFSETQ. CDR3 sequence reads: CASSLGQGNANTEAFF. The CDR3 DNA sequence: TGCGCCAGCAGCTTGGGTCAGGGCAACGCGAACACTGAAGCTTTCTTT.

This clonotype was found many times. At one end, the junction sequence differs from germline, possibly due to a read error. The gene calls are TRBV6-5 and TRBJ2-1; 9 bases agree with TRBD2. CDR1 is MNHEY and CDR2 is SVGAGI in the germline V gene. CDR3 length: 15 amino acids. CDR3 in amino acids: CASSYSGGGYNEQFF. CDR3 DNA: TGCGCCAGCAGCTATAGCGGGGGAGGTTACAATGAGCAGTTCTTC.

The J gene is TRBJ2-7, the V gene TRBV20-1; 12 nucleotides align to TRBD2. The CDR3 is 15 residues long. Germline trimming cut 6 bases from V and 0 bases from J; bases unmatched to any gene: 6. The germline V gene has CDR1 DFQATT and CDR2 SNEGSKA (reference sequence). The chain's CDR3 is CSAGATSGSSYEQYF. For the CDR3, the DNA is TGCAGTGCGGGGGCGACTAGCGGGAGCTCCTACGAGCAGTACTTC.

A few counts support this clonotype. CDR3 nucleotides: TGTGCCAGCAGCCAAGATGAAGGGAATTACTATGGCTACACCTTC. Translating it yields CASSQDEGNYYGYTF. The chain has TRBV4-2 and TRBJ1-2, with D hard to call. Trimming took 0 bases from V and 3 from J, leaving 11 bases between them. Germline V gene data show CDR1 as LGHNA and CDR2 as YNFKEQ. CDR3 size: 15 residues.

The CDR3 loop is CSASGGFDNEQYF. CDR3 nucleotides: TGCAGTGCTAGCGGGGGTTTCGACAATGAGCAGTACTTC. The chain couples TRBV20-1 to TRBJ2-7; weak D call: TRBD2 (6 bases). Germline values: CDR1 DFQATT, CDR2 SNEGSKA (reference sequence). The CDR3 runs 13 residues. Trimming took 3 bases from V and 7 from J, leaving 16 bases between them.

Comment on this clonotype: One base away lies a much larger clone, so this may be a sequencing read error. The V and J genes are TRBV7-6 and TRBJ2-1, with D maybe TRBD2 (6 bases). The CDR3 extends over 13 amino acids. Germline V CDR1 and CDR2: SGHVS, FNYEAQ. CDR3 in amino acids: CASSVAVYNEQFF. For the CDR3, the DNA is TGTGCCAGCAGCGTAGCGGTATACAATGAGCAGTTCTTC.

The V gene is TRBV29-1, the J gene TRBJ2-5; 7 bases fit TRBD2. Trimming took 2 bases from V and 5 from J; bases not matched to a gene: 5. The CDR3 runs 13 residues. CDR1 is SQVTM and CDR2 is ANQGSEA in the germline V gene. The DNA of the CDR3 is TGCAGCGTTGAACGTCAGGGAGGGGAGACCCAGTACTTC. This encodes CSVERQGGETQYF.